This entry concerns a single TCR beta chain. The junction and the germline gene differ at one end; a read error may be behind it. These data originate in a study of technical replicates of blood from several donors. Germline CDR1 is MGHRA and CDR2 is YSYEKL. The CDR3 spans 14 residues. Assay used: immunoSEQ multiplex PCR; TCRdb lists only in-frame clones, some missing. The table has approximately 81,000 clones, approximately 75% seen once; the top ten hold 3.5% to 4%. The rearrangement uses TRBV4-1 and TRBJ2-3, with D possibly being TRBD1 (5 bases). Sequencing was performed on PBMCs. The receptor was derived from a human donor in good health. Some clones in this sample may be carry-over from other donors' samples. The CDR3, as DNA: TGCGCCAGCAGCCAAAGGGGTTCTACAGATACGCGGTATTTT. Translation gives CASSQRGSTDTRYF.